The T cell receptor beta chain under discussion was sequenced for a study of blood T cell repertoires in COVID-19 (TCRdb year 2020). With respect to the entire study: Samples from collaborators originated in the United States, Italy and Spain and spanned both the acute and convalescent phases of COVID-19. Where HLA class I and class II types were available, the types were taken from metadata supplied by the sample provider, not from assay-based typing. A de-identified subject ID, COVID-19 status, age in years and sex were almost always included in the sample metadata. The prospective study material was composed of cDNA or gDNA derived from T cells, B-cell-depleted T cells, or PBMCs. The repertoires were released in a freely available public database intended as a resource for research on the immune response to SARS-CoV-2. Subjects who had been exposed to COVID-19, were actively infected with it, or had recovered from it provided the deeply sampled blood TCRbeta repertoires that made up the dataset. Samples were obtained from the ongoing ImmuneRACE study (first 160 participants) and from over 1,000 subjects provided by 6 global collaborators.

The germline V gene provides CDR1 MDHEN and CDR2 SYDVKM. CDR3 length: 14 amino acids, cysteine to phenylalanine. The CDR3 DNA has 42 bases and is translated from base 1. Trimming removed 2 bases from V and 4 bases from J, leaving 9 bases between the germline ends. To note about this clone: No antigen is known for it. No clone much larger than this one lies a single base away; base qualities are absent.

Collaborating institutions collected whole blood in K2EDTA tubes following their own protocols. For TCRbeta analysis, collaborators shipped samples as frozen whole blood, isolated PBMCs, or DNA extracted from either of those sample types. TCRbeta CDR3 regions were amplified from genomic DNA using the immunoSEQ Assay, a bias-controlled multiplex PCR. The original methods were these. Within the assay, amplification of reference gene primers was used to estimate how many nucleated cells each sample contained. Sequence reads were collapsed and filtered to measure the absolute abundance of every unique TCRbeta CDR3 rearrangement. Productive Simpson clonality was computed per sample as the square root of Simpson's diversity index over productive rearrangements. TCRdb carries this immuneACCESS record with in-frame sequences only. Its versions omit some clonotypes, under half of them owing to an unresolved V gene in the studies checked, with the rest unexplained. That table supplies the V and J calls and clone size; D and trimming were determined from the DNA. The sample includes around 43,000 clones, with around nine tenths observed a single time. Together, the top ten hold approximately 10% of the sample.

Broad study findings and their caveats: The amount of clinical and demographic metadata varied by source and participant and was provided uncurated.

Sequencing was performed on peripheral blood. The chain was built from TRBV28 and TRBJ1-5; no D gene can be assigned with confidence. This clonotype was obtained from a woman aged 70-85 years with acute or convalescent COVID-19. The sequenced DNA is TGTGCCAGCAGTTTAAACAGCCCTAATCAGCCCCAGCATTTT. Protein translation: CASSLNSPNQPQHF.